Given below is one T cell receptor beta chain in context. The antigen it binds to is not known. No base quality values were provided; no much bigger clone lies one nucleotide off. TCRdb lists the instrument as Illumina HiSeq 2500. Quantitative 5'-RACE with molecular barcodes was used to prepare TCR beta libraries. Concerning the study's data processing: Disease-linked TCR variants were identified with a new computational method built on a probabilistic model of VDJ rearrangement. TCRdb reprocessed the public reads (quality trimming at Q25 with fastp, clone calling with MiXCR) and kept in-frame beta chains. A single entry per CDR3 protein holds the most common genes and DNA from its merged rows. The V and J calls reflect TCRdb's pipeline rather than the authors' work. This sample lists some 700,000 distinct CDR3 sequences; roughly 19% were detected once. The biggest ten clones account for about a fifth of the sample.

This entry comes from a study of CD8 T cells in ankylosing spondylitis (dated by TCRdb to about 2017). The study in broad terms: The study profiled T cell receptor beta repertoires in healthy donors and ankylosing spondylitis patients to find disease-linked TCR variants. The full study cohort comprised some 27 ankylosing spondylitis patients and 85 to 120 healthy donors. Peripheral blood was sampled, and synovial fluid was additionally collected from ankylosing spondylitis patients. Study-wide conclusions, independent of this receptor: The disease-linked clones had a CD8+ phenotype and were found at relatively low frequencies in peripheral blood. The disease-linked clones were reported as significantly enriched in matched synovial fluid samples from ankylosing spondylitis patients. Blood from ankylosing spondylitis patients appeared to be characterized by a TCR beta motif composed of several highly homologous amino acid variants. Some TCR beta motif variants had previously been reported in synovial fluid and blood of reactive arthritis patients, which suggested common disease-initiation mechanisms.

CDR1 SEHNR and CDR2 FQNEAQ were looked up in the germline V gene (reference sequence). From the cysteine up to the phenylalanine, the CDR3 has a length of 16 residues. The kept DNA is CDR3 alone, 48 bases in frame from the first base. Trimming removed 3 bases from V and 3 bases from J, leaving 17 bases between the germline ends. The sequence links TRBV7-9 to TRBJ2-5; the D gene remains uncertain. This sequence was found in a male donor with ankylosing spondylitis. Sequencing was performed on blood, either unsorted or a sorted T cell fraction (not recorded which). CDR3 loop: CASSFIGAWTKETQYF. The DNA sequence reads TGTGCCAGCAGCTTTATCGGAGCTTGGACGAAAGAGACCCAGTACTTC.